This entry lists 20 T cell receptor beta chains sequenced from one sample in a study of post-analysis software for immune sequencing data. Unique molecular identifiers tagged the TCR beta cDNA libraries. In TCRdb, the PCR reads were re-called with MiXCR into one record per CDR3 protein. The repertoire holds over 150,000 distinct CDR3 sequences, roughly 40% seen once, with about 26% in the top ten. The specimen was blood, collected after autologous hematopoietic stem cell transplantation. These receptors came from a girl aged 5 to 17 with multiple sclerosis.

This chain connects TRBV29-1 to TRBJ2-1; the match to TRBD2 covers 11 bases. CDR3 length equals 14 residues. V dropped 7 bases and J dropped 4; count of bases not matched to a gene: 6. From germline, CDR1 is SQVTM and CDR2 ANQGSEA. CDR3 protein: CSAGRTSGYNEQFF. In DNA, the CDR3 is TGCAGCGCTGGACGGACTAGCGGGTACAATGAGCAGTTCTTC.

The chain carries TRBV14 and TRBJ1-5; tentatively, D is TRBD1 (6 bases). V was shortened by 1 base and J by 4 bases, with 14 bases between the two germline ends. CDR1 and CDR2 from the germline V gene are SGHDN and FVKESK. The CDR3 consists of 16 residues. This CDR3 is CASSQVSQGPNQPQHF. Written as DNA, the CDR3 is TGTGCCAGCAGCCAAGTCTCACAGGGACCGAATCAGCCCCAGCATTTT.

The V gene is TRBV28, the J gene TRBJ2-3; D is perhaps TRBD2 (6 bases). The CDR3 totals 13 residues. Germline V gene data show CDR1 as MDHEN and CDR2 as SYDVKM. The V gene lost 8 bases and the J gene lost 4 bases, with 13 bases spanning the gap. CDR3 amino acids: CASGGRDSDTQYF. DNA for the CDR3: TGTGCCAGCGGGGGAAGGGACTCAGATACGCAGTATTTT. Looking up the rest from reference TRBV28 and TRBJ2-3 gives the full variable domain: DVKVTQSSRYLVKRTGEKVFLECVQDMDHENMFWYRQDPGLGLRLIYFSYDVKMKEKGDIPEGYSVSREKKERFSLILESASTNQTSMYLCASGGRDSDTQYFGPGTRLTVL.

The chain is built from TRBV30 and TRBJ2-5, with D unclear. The CDR3 spans 13 residues. The germline V and J ends were trimmed by 0 bases and 3 bases, with 8 bases remaining between them. CDR1 is GTSNPN, CDR2 SVGIG, per germline (reference sequence). The CDR3 region is CAWSVNLKETQYF. CDR3 bases: TGTGCCTGGAGTGTAAACCTAAAAGAGACCCAGTACTTC.

This clonotype has more than one count but fewer than ten. This chain uses TRBV20-1 with TRBJ2-3, with 7 bases fitting TRBD1. Germline loops: CDR1 DFQATT, CDR2 SNEGSKA (reference sequence). J was trimmed by 0 bases and V by 2 bases; bases with no gene match: 8. The CDR3 contains 16 residues. CDR3 sequence reads: CSARSRDSSSTDTQYF. CDR3 bases: TGCAGTGCTAGATCCCGGGACAGTTCTAGCACAGATACGCAGTATTTT.

This clonotype was counted a few times. The chain uses TRBV11-2 and TRBJ2-5; 7 positions match TRBD1. CDR1 SGHAT and CDR2 FQNNGV come from the germline V gene. There are 13 residues in the CDR3. Losses at the gene ends were 5 bases for V and 3 bases for J; bases not matched to a gene: 3. The CDR3 region has the DNA TGTGCCAGCAGCCCCACAGGGGAAGAGACCCAGTACTTC. Its protein product is CASSPTGEETQYF. The whole variable domain, filled in from reference TRBV11-2 and TRBJ2-5, reads EAGVAQSPRYKIIEKRQSVAFWCNPISGHATLYWYQQILGQGPKLLIQFQNNGVVDDSQLPKDRFSAERLKGVDSTLKIQPAKLEDSAVYLCASSPTGEETQYFGPGTRLLVL.

The gene calls are TRBV2 and TRBJ2-1, with D tentatively TRBD1 or TRBD2 (5 bases each). The CDR3 runs to 14 residues. V was shortened by 1 base and J by 6 bases, with 10 bases between the two germline ends. CDR1 and CDR2 from the germline V gene are SNHLY and FYNNEI. DNA of the CDR3: TGTGCCAGCAGTGAAGGGATGGGGACCAATGAGCAGTTCTTC. It specifies CASSEGMGTNEQFF.

This clonotype showed up just a few times. This may arise from a read error, as a much more abundant clone is one base away. This rearrangement joins TRBV28 to TRBJ2-7; D unresolved. This CDR3 has 10 residues. The germline V gene has CDR1 MDHEN and CDR2 SYDVKM. With 6 bases removed from V and 3 bases from J, the gap between germline ends came to 3 bases. The CDR3 spells CASSHYEQYF. For the CDR3, the DNA is TGTGCCAGCAGCCACTACGAGCAGTACTTC.

This clonotype has more than one count but fewer than ten. The chain links TRBV28 to TRBJ1-4; 8 nucleotides match TRBD1. Unmatched junction bases numbered 7, after V lost 6 bases and J lost 4 bases. The CDR3 contains 15 residues. Germline V lookup: CDR1 MDHEN, CDR2 SYDVKM. The CDR3, as DNA: TGTGCCAGCAGGCATACAGGGGGAATTAATGAAAAACTGTTTTTT. Its translation is CASRHTGGINEKLFF. Supplemented by reference TRBV28 and TRBJ1-4, the full variable domain reads DVKVTQSSRYLVKRTGEKVFLECVQDMDHENMFWYRQDPGLGLRLIYFSYDVKMKEKGDIPEGYSVSREKKERFSLILESASTNQTSMYLCASRHTGGINEKLFFGSGTQLSVL.

A single count supports this clonotype. The V gene is TRBV20-1, the J gene TRBJ2-1; perhaps TRBD2 as D (5 bases). The CDR3 length is 13 residues. Germline V gene data show CDR1 as DFQATT and CDR2 as SNEGSKA (reference sequence). Trimming pared 2 bases from V and 5 bases from J, leaving 10 bases between. DNA for the CDR3: TGCAGTGCTAGACCCGACGGGAACAATGAGCAGTTCTTC. Protein: CSARPDGNNEQFF.

This chain links TRBV12-3 or TRBV12-4 with TRBJ2-1; 13 positions match TRBD2. The CDR3 totals 14 residues. Unmatched junction bases numbered 2, after V lost 6 bases and J lost 6 bases. CDR3: CASSWTSGGNEQFF. The CDR3 coding sequence is TGTGCCAGCAGCTGGACTAGCGGGGGCAATGAGCAGTTCTTC.

The genes are TRBV30 and TRBJ1-2; D unclear. The V end was cut by 1 base, the J end by 3 bases, with 9 bases between. CDR3 length: 13 residues. Germline V lookup: CDR1 GTSNPN, CDR2 SVGIG (reference sequence). CDR3 in DNA: TGTGCCTGGAGTGCACGGGCTGACTATGGCTACACCTTC. Translated, it gives CAWSARADYGYTF.

The V gene is TRBV7-9, the J gene TRBJ2-7, with 8 nucleotides matching TRBD2. V lost 5 bases and J lost 3; bases outside the gene matches: 6. The CDR3 spans 14 residues. From germline, CDR1 is SEHNR and CDR2 FQNEAQ (reference sequence). This CDR3 reads CASSRSGRIYEQYF. The CDR3 bases are TGTGCCAGCAGCCGAAGCGGGAGAATCTACGAGCAGTACTTC.

CDR3 bases: TGTGCCAGCTCACCGTCCCTAGCGGATTACAATGAGCAGTTCTTC. Its protein is CASSPSLADYNEQFF. V and J are TRBV18 and TRBJ2-1, with 7 nucleotides matching TRBD2. V was pared by 3 bases and J by 4 bases, with 6 bases of the junction left unmatched. Germline loops: CDR1 KGHSH, CDR2 LQKENI. This CDR3 has 15 amino acids. Full variable domain (missing parts from reference TRBV18 and TRBJ2-1): NAGVMQNPRHLVRRRGQEARLRCSPMKGHSHVYWYRQLPEEGLKFMVYLQKENIIDESGMPKERFSAEFPKEGPSILRIQQVVRGDSAAYFCASSPSLADYNEQFFGPGTRLTVL.

The gene calls are TRBV7-9 and TRBJ2-7; unclear D gene. The J call is uncertain, as TRBJ2-5 better fits the DNA end. Germline assignment: CDR1 SEHNR and CDR2 FQNEAQ (reference sequence). This CDR3 spans 14 amino acids. DNA of the CDR3: TGTGCCAGCAGCCCCCCTTTCGCAGAAGAGACCCAGTACTTC. It specifies CASSPPFAEETQYF.

This clonotype has only a few counts. V gene TRBV9 combines with J gene TRBJ1-6; no reliable D call. Trimming removed 0 bases at V and 3 bases at J, with 7 bases between. This CDR3 contains 15 residues. Per the germline V gene, CDR1 is SGDLS and CDR2 is YYNGEE. CDR3 loop: CASSVVGNYNSPLHF. CDR3 DNA sequence: TGTGCCAGCAGCGTAGTGGGGAACTATAATTCACCCCTCCACTTT.

The CDR3 DNA is TGTGCCAGCAGACCGACGACAGTTTCGAACACTGAAGCTTTCTTT. This codes for CASRPTTVSNTEAFF. The rearrangement links TRBV12-3 or TRBV12-4 to TRBJ1-1; maybe TRBD1 (5 bases). The CDR3 spans 15 residues. Trimming removed 6 bases at V and 1 base at J, with 15 bases between.

In its sample, this clonotype was seen a few times. V is TRBV27 and J is TRBJ2-1, with D perhaps TRBD1 (5 bases). The closer fit of TRBJ2-7 to the DNA end suggests the J call may be wrong. This CDR3 has 15 amino acids. The germline CDR1 and CDR2 sequences are MNHEY and SMNVEV (reference sequence). The CDR3 nucleotides read TGTGCCAGCAGTTTATCCAAGGGGCTCCACTACGAGCAGTACTTC. The encoded protein is CASSLSKGLHYEQYF.

The chain uses TRBV6-6 and TRBJ2-4; D possibly uses TRBD1 or TRBD2 (5 bases each). V lost 6 bases, J lost 3 bases, and 18 bases lay in between. This CDR3 has 16 amino acids. The germline gives CDR1 MNHNY, CDR2 SVGAGI (reference sequence). The CDR3 nucleotides read TGTGCCAGCAGCCCGACCTTAGGGGACGTCAAAAACATTCAGTACTTC. This sequence encodes CASSPTLGDVKNIQYF.

This clonotype was counted many times. CDR3 nucleotide sequence: TGTGCCAGCAGCCCCAGAGCGGGAGTTGCAGGGGCCAACGTCCTGACTTTC. Amino acid sequence: CASSPRAGVAGANVLTF. This sequence joins TRBV6-6 and TRBJ2-6; 8 positions match TRBD2. The germline gives CDR1 MNHNY, CDR2 SVGAGI (reference sequence). The CDR3 runs 17 residues. With 6 bases clipped from V and 4 bases from J, the junction kept 11 bases outside the gene matches.